This entry lists 5 T cell receptor beta chains sequenced from one sample in a study of cytotoxic CD8 clonotypes in ibrutinib-treated CLL. The data were produced by immunoSEQ multiplex PCR, yet TCRdb's version contains in-frame clones alone and is incomplete. Of some 65,000 clones listed, approximately 57% were seen once; the top ten hold roughly 14%. Sequenced here: PBMCs, sampled after 12 months of ibrutinib treatment. The source is a human donor with chronic lymphocytic leukemia.

The chain combines TRBV19 with TRBJ2-3, with TRBD1 identical over 7 bases. V gave up 2 bases and J gave up 3 bases; unmatched junction bases: 2. The CDR3 is 14 residues long. The germline V gene encodes CDR1 LNHDA and CDR2 SQIVND (reference sequence). The CDR3 here is CASSITGATDTQYF. CDR3 coding DNA: TGTGCCAGTAGTATAACAGGGGCTACAGATACGCAGTATTTT.

The rearrangement joins TRBV6-1 to TRBJ2-7; 8 bases fit TRBD1. This CDR3 has 16 amino acids. CDR1 and CDR2 from the germline V gene are MNHNS and SASEGT. Trimming took 4 bases from V and 3 from J; bases not matched to a gene: 11. The CDR3 DNA is TGTGCCAGCAGTGGACTGGGACAGGCCCTTATCTACGAGCAGTACTTC. Translated, it gives CASSGLGQALIYEQYF.

The chain employs TRBV9 and TRBJ2-5; 13 bases are a match to TRBD2. V gave up 3 bases and J gave up 5 bases; unmatched junction bases: 7. There are 16 residues in the CDR3. The V gene's germline CDR1 is SGDLS and CDR2 YYNGEE. The CDR3 DNA follows: TGTGCCAGCAGCGCCCGACTAGCGGGAGGCCGGGAGACCCAGTACTTC. Translated, it gives CASSARLAGGRETQYF.

This clone showed up just a few times. V is TRBV7-8 and J is TRBJ1-2; D is ambiguous. This CDR3 region has 16 residues. Germline-derived CDR1 and CDR2 are SGHVS and FQNEAQ. V lost 5 bases to trimming and J lost 2 bases, with 18 bases between them. The CDR3 sequence is CASSTRTRGPNYGYTF. The CDR3 DNA sequence: TGTGCCAGCAGCACCAGGACCAGAGGGCCGAACTATGGCTACACCTTC.

Only a few counts were recorded for this clone. V usage is TRBV10-3 and J usage is TRBJ2-7; 8 bases line up with TRBD1. From germline, CDR1 is ENHRY and CDR2 SYGVKD. The CDR3 loop spans 12 amino acids. The junction had 4 bases not matched to a gene; V was cut back by 5 bases and J by 7 bases. CDR3 amino acids: CAISWTGWEQYV. The CDR3 DNA reads as TGTGCCATCAGTTGGACAGGGTGGGAGCAGTACGTC.